Each of the 25 T cell receptor beta chains below was sequenced from the same sample in a study of shared clonotypes between healthy human individuals. Profiling relied on immunoSEQ multiplex PCR, and the TCRdb table lists in-frame clones only, not all of them. The sample lists 190,000 or so clones, 90% to 95% occurring once. Sequencing was carried out using naive CD4+ T cells sorted from blood. As for subset: CD45RA+ positively selected. Receptors originate from a woman in her 30s in good health.

This clone is a singleton in its sample. The V gene is TRBV7-9, the J gene TRBJ2-5; D is undetermined. V lost 5 bases and J lost 7, with 11 bases in between. The CDR3 has 12 residues. Germline V gene lookup returns CDR1 SEHNR and CDR2 FQNEAQ (reference sequence). The CDR3 reads CASSKTPVTQYF. CDR3 bases: TGTGCCAGCAGCAAGACCCCCGTGACCCAGTACTTC.

V and J are TRBV7-9 and TRBJ2-1; no definite D call. This CDR3 has 14 residues. Germline CDR1 reads SEHNR; CDR2 reads FQNEAQ (reference sequence). Trimming removed 1 base at V and 4 bases at J, with 8 bases between. The CDR3: CASSLGVPYNEQFF. For the CDR3, the DNA is TGTGCCAGCAGCTTAGGGGTACCTTACAATGAGCAGTTCTTC.

The chain is built from TRBV15 and TRBJ2-7; 7 bases align to TRBD1. CDR1 is LNHNV and CDR2 is YYDKDF in the germline V gene (reference sequence). The CDR3 loop spans 17 amino acids. V dropped 0 bases and J dropped 0; count of bases not matched to a gene: 8. DNA for the CDR3: TGTGCCACCAGCAGAGAATCGGGACAGTTCCTCTCCTACGAGCAGTACTTC. Amino acid sequence: CATSRESGQFLSYEQYF.

In this sample, this clone turned up once. The V gene is TRBV19, the J gene TRBJ2-6; D not certain. The CDR3 runs 16 residues. CDR1 is LNHDA, CDR2 SQIVND, per germline (reference sequence). With 4 bases removed from V and 4 bases from J, the gap between germline ends came to 14 bases. This CDR3 reads CASSNPWVFGANVLTF. The CDR3 DNA is TGTGCCAGTAGTAACCCTTGGGTCTTCGGGGCCAACGTCCTGACTTTC.

This sequence joins TRBV2 and TRBJ1-5; D not resolved. Between the trimmed V and J ends, which lost 2 bases and 3 bases, there was a span of 8 bases. The CDR3 extends over 14 amino acids. CDR1 SNHLY and CDR2 FYNNEI come from the germline V gene. The CDR3 DNA follows: TGTGCCAGCAGTGAAATCGGAACCAATCAGCCCCAGCATTTT. As protein: CASSEIGTNQPQHF.

This chain uses TRBV28 with TRBJ1-2; no firm D call. In germline, CDR1 is MDHEN, CDR2 SYDVKM. V was trimmed by 6 bases and J by 1 base, leaving 15 bases between them. The CDR3 spans 15 residues. The CDR3 sequence: CASSSDWTYNYGYTF. As DNA, the CDR3 is TGTGCCAGCAGCTCGGACTGGACGTATAACTATGGCTACACCTTC.

This clone is a singleton in its sample. V usage is TRBV5-4 and J usage is TRBJ1-3; 9 positions match TRBD1. This CDR3 spans 13 amino acids. The germline V gene has CDR1 SGHNT and CDR2 YYREEE (reference sequence). Trimming took 5 bases from V and 8 from J; bases not matched to a gene: 5. CDR3 DNA sequence: TGTGCCAGCAGTTGGGACAGGGCGGACACCATATATTTT. It yields the protein CASSWDRADTIYF.

This clone is a singleton in its sample. The chain uses TRBV11-2 and TRBJ2-1, with 7 bases fitting TRBD2. Trimming removed 1 base from V and 0 bases from J; junction bases left unmatched: 0. Germline V gives CDR1 SGHAT, CDR2 FQNNGV. The CDR3 is made up of 15 amino acids. CDR3 protein: CASSLGGGSYNEQFF. CDR3 nucleotide sequence: TGTGCCAGCAGCTTAGGCGGGGGCTCCTACAATGAGCAGTTCTTC.

This chain connects TRBV5-1 to TRBJ2-5, with TRBD2 matching 11 bases. Gene TRBJ2-7 matches the end of the DNA better, so the J call may be wrong. The CDR3 is 15 residues long. Germline CDR1 and CDR2: SGHRS and YFSETQ. CDR3 loop: CASSLGLAGPYEQYF. The CDR3 DNA is TGCGCCAGCAGCTTGGGACTAGCGGGACCGTACGAGCAGTACTTC.

This chain connects TRBV28 to TRBJ2-7, with 10 positions matching TRBD2. Looked up from germline, CDR1 is MDHEN and CDR2 is SYDVKM. This CDR3 contains 15 residues. Losses at the gene ends were 2 bases for V and 5 bases for J; bases not matched to a gene: 6. CDR3 in DNA: TGTGCCAGCAGTTTACCCACTAGCGGGATCCACGAGCAGTACTTC. It specifies CASSLPTSGIHEQYF.

The chain joins TRBV27 to TRBJ1-2, with 9 bases aligning to TRBD1. This CDR3 has 16 residues. Germline V gene sequence: CDR1 MNHEY, CDR2 SMNVEV (reference sequence). V shed 5 bases and J 8 bases; nucleotides not matched to a gene: 15. CDR3 loop: CASSPPPGQGHEGYTF. The CDR3, as DNA: TGTGCCAGCAGTCCTCCCCCGGGACAGGGCCACGAGGGCTACACCTTC.

The CDR3 loop is CASSLDLNYGYTF. The DNA for the CDR3 is TGTGCCAGCAGTTTAGACCTAAACTATGGCTACACCTTC. The chain uses TRBV27 and TRBJ1-2; D is unclear. CDR3 length: 13 residues. V was shortened by 2 bases and J by 2 bases, with 6 bases between the two germline ends. Germline values: CDR1 MNHEY, CDR2 SMNVEV (reference sequence).

The V gene is TRBV18, the J gene TRBJ1-1; D is unresolved. V shed 6 bases and J shed 1 base, with 12 bases lying between them. There are 14 residues in the CDR3. Germline V gives CDR1 KGHSH, CDR2 LQKENI. CDR3 nucleotide sequence: TGTGCCAGCTCTCTGGCCGTGGGGAACACTGAAGCTTTCTTT. This sequence encodes CASSLAVGNTEAFF.

This clone appeared once. The gene calls are TRBV6-1 and TRBJ1-4; perhaps TRBD1 as D (5 bases). This CDR3 is built from 11 residues. The V end lost 8 bases, the J end lost 15 bases, and 16 bases lay between the germline ends. Germline V CDR1 and CDR2: MNHNS, SASEGT. This CDR3 is CASGGGQALFF. For the CDR3, the DNA is TGTGCCAGCGGGGGAGGTCAAGCCTTGTTTTTT.

The rearrangement joins TRBV5-1 to TRBJ1-3; D gene unclear. The V gene lost 0 bases and the J gene lost 4 bases, with 5 bases spanning the gap. The germline V gene has CDR1 SGHRS and CDR2 YFSETQ. This CDR3 has 13 amino acids. The CDR3 loop reads CASSLGRGNTIYF. The DNA of the CDR3 is TGCGCCAGCAGCTTGGGAAGAGGAAACACCATATATTTT. The full variable domain, rest sourced from reference TRBV5-1 and TRBJ1-3, is KAGVTQTPRYLIKTRGQQVTLSCSPISGHRSVSWYQQTPGQGLQFLFEYFSETQRNKGNFPGRFSGRQFSNSRSEMNVSTLELGDSALYLCASSLGRGNTIYFGEGSWLTVV.

V and J are TRBV28 and TRBJ2-2, with TRBD1 matching 8 bases. J was trimmed by 4 bases and V by 5 bases; bases with no gene match: 9. Germline CDR1 reads MDHEN; CDR2 reads SYDVKM. This CDR3 has 16 amino acids. The CDR3: CASSLTRGPGTGELFF. In DNA, the CDR3 is TGTGCCAGCAGTCTCACCAGGGGGCCAGGCACCGGGGAGCTGTTTTTT.

This clone came up once. This sequence joins TRBV28 and TRBJ2-5; no clear D. Trimming cost V 3 bases and J 1 base, with 15 bases left between them. Germline V CDR1 and CDR2: MDHEN, SYDVKM. The CDR3 spans 16 residues. The chain's CDR3 is CASSFGLLNFQETQYF. The CDR3 coding sequence is TGTGCCAGCAGTTTTGGGCTCCTCAATTTCCAAGAGACCCAGTACTTC.

This clone appeared a single time. The chain combines TRBV11-3 with TRBJ2-2; D not certain. The ends were cut back, 5 bases at V and 2 bases at J, with 3 bases in the middle. Germline V gives CDR1 SGHNT, CDR2 YENEEA. CDR3 size: 12 residues. CDR3 residues: CASSPNTGELFF. In DNA form, the CDR3 reads TGTGCCAGCAGCCCCAACACCGGGGAGCTGTTTTTT. Filled out from reference TRBV11-3 and TRBJ2-2, the complete variable domain reads EAGVVQSPRYKIIEKKQPVAFWCNPISGHNTLYWYLQNLGQGPELLIRYENEEAVDDSQLPKDRFSAERLKGVDSTLKIQPAELGDSAVYLCASSPNTGELFFGEGSRLTVL.

The V and J genes are TRBV7-9 and TRBJ1-1; no clear D gene. The CDR3 has 14 residues. The V gene lost 8 bases and the J gene lost 7 bases, with 20 bases spanning the gap. The germline V gene has CDR1 SEHNR and CDR2 FQNEAQ (reference sequence). The CDR3 bases are TGTGCCAGCGGGTCTGATAAGGCGGTCGATGAAGCTTTCTTT. Translation: CASGSDKAVDEAFF.

This clone was seen a handful of times. The chain couples TRBV14 to TRBJ2-7; D is unresolved. The V gene's germline CDR1 is SGHDN and CDR2 FVKESK. This CDR3 is built from 13 residues. V lost 4 bases and J lost 5, with 12 bases in between. The CDR3 spells CASSLSRAHEQYF. The CDR3 bases are TGTGCCAGCAGCCTTAGTAGGGCCCACGAGCAGTACTTC.

The rearrangement links TRBV18 to TRBJ2-7; 7 nucleotides line up with TRBD1. Germline V gives CDR1 KGHSH, CDR2 LQKENI. The CDR3 runs 15 residues. V lost 5 bases, J lost 1 base, and 8 bases stayed unmatched. CDR3 nucleotides: TGTGCCAGCTCAACGGGACAGCCTGTGTCCTACGAGCAGTACTTC. Its protein is CASSTGQPVSYEQYF. The whole variable domain, filled in from reference TRBV18 and TRBJ2-7, reads NAGVMQNPRHLVRRRGQEARLRCSPMKGHSHVYWYRQLPEEGLKFMVYLQKENIIDESGMPKERFSAEFPKEGPSILRIQQVVRGDSAAYFCASSTGQPVSYEQYFGPGTRLTVT.

Here the CDR3 DNA reads TGCGCCAGCAGCTTAGCTCGTCGACAGGGCGGGACCCAGTACTTC. As protein: CASSLARRQGGTQYF. This rearrangement joins TRBV5-1 to TRBJ2-5; 7 bases agree with TRBD1. Germline values: CDR1 SGHRS, CDR2 YFSETQ. The CDR3 spans 15 residues. Trimming removed 2 bases from V and 7 bases from J; junction bases left unmatched: 11.

The J gene is TRBJ2-7, the V gene TRBV28; D is uncertain. The V end lost 2 bases, the J end lost 2 bases, and 22 bases lay between the germline ends. CDR1 and CDR2 from the germline V gene are MDHEN and SYDVKM. This CDR3 comprises 18 residues. DNA for the CDR3: TGTGCCAGCAGTTTACCCTGGAATAATTCGGGTAATGCCTACGAGCAGTACTTC. This translates into CASSLPWNNSGNAYEQYF.

This clone came up once. This chain links TRBV19 with TRBJ1-1; 7 bases are shared with TRBD1. Germline-derived CDR1 and CDR2 are LNHDA and SQIVND (reference sequence). The CDR3 covers 18 residues. The V segment lost 6 bases and the J segment 1 base; nucleotides outside the gene matches: 17. CDR3 region: CASRPRPTGPGGNTEAFF. CDR3 nucleotides: TGTGCCAGTAGACCACGCCCGACAGGTCCAGGGGGGAACACTGAAGCTTTCTTT.

J is TRBJ1-4 and V is TRBV30; maybe TRBD1 (5 bases). Germline CDR1 GTSNPN, CDR2 SVGIG (reference sequence). V lost 2 bases and J lost 0, with 13 bases in between. This CDR3 has 16 amino acids. DNA of the CDR3: TGTGCCTGGAGTCTTGACAGAGAAACAACTAATGAAAAACTGTTTTTT. Residues: CAWSLDRETTNEKLFF.